This record looks at one TCR beta chain sequence and its context. Its antigen remains unidentified. These data are taken from a study of cytotoxic CD8 clonotypes in ibrutinib-treated CLL. Whole-study results and caveats: A rise in clonality was seen at ibrutinib response, and a fall back toward baseline was seen at progression. Sustained-remission and progressing patients were not sampled at matched times.

This table comes from immunoSEQ multiplex PCR, and its TCRdb copy is limited to in-frame clones, with some not included. The data hold approximately 60,000 clones, with roughly 49% observed a single time. Trimming stripped 0 bases from V and 5 bases from J, with 9 bases between. Germline V gene data show CDR1 as SGHRS and CDR2 as YFSETQ. The CDR3 sequence is 15 residues long. This sample comprised PBMCs, obtained at disease progression, from a patient treated with ibrutinib. The receptor's source is a human donor with chronic lymphocytic leukemia. The rearrangement uses TRBV5-1 and TRBJ1-6; D ambiguous. The CDR3 DNA follows: TGCGCCAGCAGCTTGGTTCGGGAAAATAATTCACCCCTCCACTTT. It yields the protein CASSLVRENNSPLHF.